This T cell receptor beta chain came from a study of T-cell memory formation after mild COVID-19. Study details: TCR clustering was largely donor specific. Findings and limits, study-wide: Pre-infection memory showed some responding clones, and this suggested that cross-reactive memory joined. Clones which contracted sat mainly in CM and EM if CD4+, and in EMRA if CD8+.

It was 5'RACE with constant-segment primers that produced the TCR alpha and TCR beta cDNA libraries, which carried sample barcodes and UMIs. Each CDR3 protein gets one entry after TCRdb re-called the 5' RACE reads with MiXCR. The sample gives fewer than 450,000 distinct CDR3 sequences, roughly a quarter of which show up once; 8.5% to 10% is in the top ten. This CDR3 is built from 14 residues. J gave up 6 bases and V 10 bases, and 11 bases lay outside the gene matches. CDR1 and CDR2 from the germline V gene are MNHEY and SVGAGI. To note about this clonotype: Its antigen is not known.

The material sequenced was PBMCs or a T cell subset sorted from them (not recorded which). The V and J genes are TRBV6-5 and TRBJ1-2, with 10 nucleotides matching TRBD1. The TCR originated in an adult woman who had mild COVID-19 (a few samples of this study predate the infection). Cell type and time point are not known. The CDR3 DNA sequence: TGTGCCACTACGAGGGACGGGACAGGGGATGGCTACACCTTC. It yields the protein CATTRDGTGDGYTF.